One and the same sample provided the 4 T cell receptor beta chains below, sequenced in a study of T-cell memory formation after mild COVID-19 (dated by TCRdb to the early 2020s). The method was 5' RACE. The instrument was an Illumina NovaSeq 6000. TCRdb trimmed the raw reads at Q25, called clones with MiXCR and kept productive beta chains. Rows are combined by CDR3 protein, so each entry shows the most common genes and DNA. Counted in this sample were 150,000 or so distinct CDR3 sequences; approximately 14% of them appeared once. Over 12% of the sample lies in the top ten. The sequenced material came from PBMCs or a T cell subset sorted from them (not recorded which). The receptors were gathered from an adult woman who had mild COVID-19 (a few samples of this study predate the infection). The sample titles of this study are shuffled in the database, so cell type and time point are left out; the donor was told from shared clones.

This clonotype occurred a few times. CDR3 coding DNA: TGTGCCAGTAGTAAGGGACAGCTCTATGGCTACACCTTC. It yields the protein CASSKGQLYGYTF. The J gene is TRBJ1-2, the V gene TRBV19; 7 bases fit TRBD1. Germline V lookup: CDR1 LNHDA, CDR2 SQIVND (reference sequence). The junction had 3 bases not matched to a gene; V was cut back by 4 bases and J by 4 bases. CDR3 length equals 13 residues. The whole variable domain, remainder taken from reference TRBV19 and TRBJ1-2, is DGGITQSPKYLFRKEGQNVTLSCEQNLNHDAMYWYRQDPGQGLRLIYYSQIVNDFQKGDIAEGYSVSREKKESFPLTVTSAQKNPTAFYLCASSKGQLYGYTFGSGTRLTVV.

The rearrangement links TRBV7-9 to TRBJ1-1, with TRBD1 matching 7 bases. V lost 5 bases to trimming and J lost 0 bases; unmatched junction nucleotides: 3. This CDR3 is 14 amino acids long. Germline CDR1 is SEHNR and CDR2 is FQNEAQ (reference sequence). The CDR3 DNA follows: TGTGCCAGCAGCCCGACAGGGCTGAACACTGAAGCTTTCTTT. This codes for CASSPTGLNTEAFF.

This clonotype was counted between two and nine times. The genes are TRBV5-1 and TRBJ1-5; no reliable D call. The CDR3 loop spans 14 amino acids. V shed 0 bases and J shed 5 bases, with 9 bases lying between them. CDR1 and CDR2 (germline): SGHRS, YFSETQ. The CDR3 DNA sequence: TGCGCCAGCAGCTTGGGCGGGAACTATCAGCCCCAGCATTTT. Translated, it gives CASSLGGNYQPQHF.

The chain has TRBV9 and TRBJ2-1, with D possibly being TRBD1 (5 bases). The V gene's germline CDR1 is SGDLS and CDR2 YYNGEE. V was trimmed by 0 bases and J by 0 bases, leaving 16 bases between them. This CDR3 has 18 amino acids. The CDR3 DNA reads TGTGCCAGCAGCGTAGAAGGGGCCCCCTTCAGCTCCTACAATGAGCAGTTCTTC. This gives the protein CASSVEGAPFSSYNEQFF.